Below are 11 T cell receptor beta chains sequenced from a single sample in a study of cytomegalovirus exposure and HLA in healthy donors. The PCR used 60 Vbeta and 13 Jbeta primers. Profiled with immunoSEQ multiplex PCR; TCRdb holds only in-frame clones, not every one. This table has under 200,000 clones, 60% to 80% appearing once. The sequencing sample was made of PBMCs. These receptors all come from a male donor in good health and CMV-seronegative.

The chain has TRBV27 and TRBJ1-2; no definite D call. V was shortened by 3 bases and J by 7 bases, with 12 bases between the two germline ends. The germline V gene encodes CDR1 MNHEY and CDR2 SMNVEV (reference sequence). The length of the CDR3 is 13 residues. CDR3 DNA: TGTGCCAGCAGTTTTCGGGGTGACTTTGGCTACACCTTC. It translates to CASSFRGDFGYTF.

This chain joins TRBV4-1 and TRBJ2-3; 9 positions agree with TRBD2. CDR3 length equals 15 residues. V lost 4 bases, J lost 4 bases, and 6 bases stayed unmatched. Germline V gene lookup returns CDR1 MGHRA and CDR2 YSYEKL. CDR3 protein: CASSRGSGSSDTQYF. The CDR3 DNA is TGCGCCAGCAGCCGGGGTAGCGGGAGTTCAGATACGCAGTATTTT.

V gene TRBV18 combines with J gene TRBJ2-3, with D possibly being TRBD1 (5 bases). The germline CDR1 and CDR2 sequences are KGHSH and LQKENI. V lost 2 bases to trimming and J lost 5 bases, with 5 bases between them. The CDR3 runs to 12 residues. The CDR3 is CASSPTGDTQYF. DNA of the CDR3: TGTGCCAGCTCACCAACAGGAGATACGCAGTATTTT.

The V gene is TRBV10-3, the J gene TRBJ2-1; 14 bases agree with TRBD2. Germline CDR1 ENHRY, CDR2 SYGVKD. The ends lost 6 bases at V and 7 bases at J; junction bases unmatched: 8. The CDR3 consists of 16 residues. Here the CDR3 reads CAIRGTSGSFENEQFF. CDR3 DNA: TGTGCCATCAGGGGGACTAGCGGGAGTTTCGAGAATGAGCAGTTCTTC.

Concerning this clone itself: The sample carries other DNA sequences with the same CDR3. In DNA form, the CDR3 reads TGTGCCAGCAGCTTAGAAAGCTCCTACGAGCAGTACTTC. The encoded protein is CASSLESSYEQYF. The V and J genes are TRBV7-8 and TRBJ2-5; no clear D. The J call is doubtful: the DNA matches TRBJ2-7 better. Germline V lookup: CDR1 SGHVS, CDR2 FQNEAQ. This CDR3 contains 13 residues.

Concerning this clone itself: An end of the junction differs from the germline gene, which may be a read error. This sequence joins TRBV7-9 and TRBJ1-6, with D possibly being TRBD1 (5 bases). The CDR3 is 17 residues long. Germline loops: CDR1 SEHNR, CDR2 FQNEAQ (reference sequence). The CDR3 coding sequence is TGTTCCAGCAGCTTCGATAGGGGAGGGTCCTATAATTCACCCCTCCACTTT. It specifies CSSSFDRGGSYNSPLHF.

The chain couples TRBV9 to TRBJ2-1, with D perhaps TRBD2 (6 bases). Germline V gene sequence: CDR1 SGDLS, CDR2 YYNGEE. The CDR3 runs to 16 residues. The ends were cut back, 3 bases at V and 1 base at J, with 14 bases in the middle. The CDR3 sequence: CASSARLGRSYNEQFF. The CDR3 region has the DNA TGTGCCAGCAGCGCTCGACTAGGTCGGTCCTACAATGAGCAGTTCTTC. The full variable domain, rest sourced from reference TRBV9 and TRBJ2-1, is DSGVTQTPKHLITATGQRVTLRCSPRSGDLSVYWYQQSLDQGLQFLIQYYNGEERAKGNILERFSAQQFPDLHSELNLSSLELGDSALYFCASSARLGRSYNEQFFGPGTRLTVL.

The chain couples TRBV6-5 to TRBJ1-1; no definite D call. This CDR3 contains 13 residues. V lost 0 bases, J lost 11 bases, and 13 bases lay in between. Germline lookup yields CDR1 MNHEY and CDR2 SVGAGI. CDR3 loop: CASSYSISGGAFF. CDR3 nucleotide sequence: TGTGCCAGCAGTTACTCGATCAGCGGAGGGGCTTTCTTT.

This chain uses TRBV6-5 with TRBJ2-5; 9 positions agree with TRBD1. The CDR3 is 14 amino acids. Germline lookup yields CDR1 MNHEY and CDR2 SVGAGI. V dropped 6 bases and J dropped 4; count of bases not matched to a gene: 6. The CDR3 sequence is CASRRRTGVETQYF. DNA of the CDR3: TGTGCCAGCAGACGAAGGACAGGGGTAGAGACCCAGTACTTC.

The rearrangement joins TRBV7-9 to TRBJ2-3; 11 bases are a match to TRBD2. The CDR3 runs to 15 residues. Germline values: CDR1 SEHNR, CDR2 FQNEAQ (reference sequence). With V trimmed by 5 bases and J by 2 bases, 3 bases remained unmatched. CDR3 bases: TGTGCCAGCAGCGAGGGACTAGCGGCCACAGATACGCAGTATTTT. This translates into CASSEGLAATDTQYF.

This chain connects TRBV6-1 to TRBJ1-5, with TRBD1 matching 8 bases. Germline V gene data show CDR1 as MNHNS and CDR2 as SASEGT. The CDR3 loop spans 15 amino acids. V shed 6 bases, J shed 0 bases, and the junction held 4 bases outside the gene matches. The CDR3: CASSLQGGSNQPQHF. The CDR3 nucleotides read TGTGCCAGCAGCCTACAGGGGGGTAGCAATCAGCCCCAGCATTTT.